The T cell receptor beta chain under discussion was sequenced for a study of T cell repertoires in cytomegalovirus infection. The trim removed 5 bases at V and 0 bases at J, leaving 15 bases unmatched. Germline assignment: CDR1 PRHDT and CDR2 FYEKMQ (reference sequence). The CDR3 sequence is 19 residues long. TCRdb reprocessed the reads via MiXCR and lists one record per CDR3 protein. Of approximately 910,000 distinct CDR3 sequences listed, 31% are singletons. This clonotype was observed a single time. What it recognizes is unknown. The receptor was isolated from a human donor in good health (CMV status not recorded). Some clones in this sample may be carry-over from other donors' samples. Specimen: cultured CD8+ T cells from PBMCs, collected from culture after CMV antigen stimulation. This chain links TRBV13 with TRBJ2-1; 8 nucleotides line up with TRBD2. This chain's CDR3 is CASSLVGKRGRFSYNEQFF. The CDR3 DNA follows: TGTGCCAGCAGCCTCGTGGGAAAGCGGGGGCGCTTCTCCTACAATGAGCAGTTCTTC.